Sequencing of this T cell receptor (beta chain) was carried out in a study of blood T cell repertoires in COVID-19. As for the study in general: Samples representing acute and convalescent COVID-19 were sourced from the United States, Italy and Spain. The analysed material was cDNA or gDNA that came from T cells, B-cell-depleted T cells, or PBMCs.

Clones were read by immunoSEQ multiplex PCR, and TCRdb kept only the in-frame ones, dropping some. The repertoire holds 290,000 or so clones, 85% seen once, with 4.5% to 5.5% in the top ten. The receptor was isolated from a man aged 45-65 years with active or convalescent COVID-19. Specimen: peripheral blood.

CDR3 nucleotides: TGCGCCAGCAGCTTCGGTGACAGGGGGTACGAGCAGTACTTC. It translates to CASSFGDRGYEQYF. V and J are TRBV5-1 and TRBJ2-7, with 9 bases identical to TRBD1. Germline loops: CDR1 SGHRS, CDR2 YFSETQ. Trimming cost V 2 bases and J 4 bases; bases outside gene matches: 4. This CDR3 spans 14 amino acids.